This record looks at one T cell receptor beta chain sequence and its context. These data originate in a study of cytomegalovirus exposure and HLA in healthy donors. In the PCR, 60 Vbeta and 13 Jbeta primers were used. Sequencing was performed with immunoSEQ multiplex PCR; in TCRdb, only in-frame clones are kept and a portion is missing. The sample has more than 150,000 clones; 80% to 85% are singletons. The receptor was derived from a woman between 18 and 29 years old in good health and CMV-seropositive. Source material: PBMCs.

CDR3 loop: CASSPPGRWRGGRTDTQYF. The CDR3 bases are TGTGCCAGCAGCCCCCCGGGTCGTTGGCGGGGGGGCCGCACAGATACGCAGTATTTT. The chain combines TRBV7-9 with TRBJ2-3; the match to TRBD2 covers 9 bases. CDR1 is SEHNR, CDR2 FQNEAQ, per germline (reference sequence). This CDR3 is built from 19 residues. With 5 bases clipped from V and 1 base from J, the junction kept 16 bases outside the gene matches.